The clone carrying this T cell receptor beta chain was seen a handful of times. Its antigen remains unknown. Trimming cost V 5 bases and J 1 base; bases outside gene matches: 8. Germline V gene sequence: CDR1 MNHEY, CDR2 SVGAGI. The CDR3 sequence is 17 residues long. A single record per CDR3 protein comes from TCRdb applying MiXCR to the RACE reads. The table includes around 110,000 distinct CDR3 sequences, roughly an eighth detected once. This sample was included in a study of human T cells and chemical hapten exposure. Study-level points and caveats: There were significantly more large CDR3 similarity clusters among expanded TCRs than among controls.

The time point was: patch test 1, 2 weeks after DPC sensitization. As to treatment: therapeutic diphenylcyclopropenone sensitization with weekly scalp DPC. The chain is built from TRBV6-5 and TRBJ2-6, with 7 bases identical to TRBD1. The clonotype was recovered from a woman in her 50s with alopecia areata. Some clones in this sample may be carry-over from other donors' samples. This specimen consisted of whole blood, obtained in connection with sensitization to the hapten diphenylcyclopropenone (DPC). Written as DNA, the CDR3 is TGTGCCAGCAGTAAAACAGGGGTAGGATCTGGGGCCAACGTCCTGACTTTC. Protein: CASSKTGVGSGANVLTF.